This is a list of T cell receptor beta chains from one sample in a study of Ad26.COV2.S vaccination and SARS-CoV-2 variants. Repertoires were generated with immunoSEQ multiplex PCR, while TCRdb's copy carries only in-frame clones and drops some. The repertoire holds 85,000 to 120,000 clones, with around 81% as singletons. The material was peripheral blood, obtained after recovery from COVID-19. The receptors originated from a human donor who had recovered from COVID-19. The CDR3 runs from the conserved cysteine through the conserved F or W. The order of the fields is D gene, V gene, J gene, clone size, CDR3 protein, CDR3 DNA. A D gene is named only where the DNA matches it firmly. Only some rows state a clone size, as once, few, many or a class for expanded clones.

D gene: -
V gene: TRBV19
J gene: TRBJ1-5
clone size: -
CDR3 protein: CASSIERGKSPNQPQHF
CDR3 DNA: TGTGCCAGTAGTATAGAAAGGGGCAAATCCCCAAATCAGCCCCAGCATTTT

D gene: TRBD1
V gene: TRBV5-1
J gene: TRBJ1-1
clone size: -
CDR3 protein: CASSRDRGEAFF
CDR3 DNA: TGCGCCAGCAGCCGGGACAGGGGCGAAGCTTTCTTT

D gene: -
V gene: TRBV3-1/TRBV3-2
J gene: TRBJ2-7
clone size: few
CDR3 protein: CASSQGRELGQYF
CDR3 DNA: TGTGCCAGCAGCCAGGGACGCGAACTGGGGCAGTACTTC

D gene: -
V gene: TRBV20-1
J gene: TRBJ2-4
clone size: -
CDR3 protein: CSASLAGGNIQYF
CDR3 DNA: TGCAGTGCTAGTCTCGCCGGCGGAAACATTCAGTACTTC

D gene: -
V gene: TRBV24-1
J gene: TRBJ2-2
clone size: -
CDR3 protein: CATSDSPGVGQNTGELFF
CDR3 DNA: TGTGCCACCAGTGATTCGCCCGGTGTGGGGCAGAACACCGGGGAGCTGTTTTTT

D gene: -
V gene: TRBV5-1
J gene: TRBJ2-7
clone size: -
CDR3 protein: CASSLGPSESYEQYF
CDR3 DNA: TGCGCCAGCAGCTTGGGGCCTAGCGAGTCCTACGAGCAGTACTTC

D gene: TRBD2
V gene: TRBV30
J gene: TRBJ2-7
clone size: -
CDR3 protein: CAWRRGSYEQYF
CDR3 DNA: TGTGCCTGGAGGCGGGGGTCCTACGAGCAGTACTTC

D gene: -
V gene: TRBV4-3
J gene: TRBJ1-5
clone size: -
CDR3 protein: CASSQEYRGGWQPQHF
CDR3 DNA: TGCGCCAGCAGCCAAGAATACCGGGGGGGATGGCAGCCCCAGCATTTT

D gene: TRBD2
V gene: TRBV5-4
J gene: TRBJ2-3
clone size: -
CDR3 protein: CASSSTSGGDTDTQYF
CDR3 DNA: TGTGCCAGCAGCTCCACTAGCGGGGGGGACACAGATACGCAGTATTTT

D gene: TRBD1
V gene: TRBV9
J gene: TRBJ1-1
clone size: -
CDR3 protein: CASSEGGQKNTEAFF
CDR3 DNA: TGTGCCAGCAGCGAGGGGGGACAGAAAAACACTGAAGCTTTCTTT

D gene: -
V gene: TRBV5-1
J gene: TRBJ2-2
clone size: -
CDR3 protein: CASSLAQGLGTGELFF
CDR3 DNA: TGCGCCAGCAGCTTGGCCCAGGGGTTGGGCACCGGGGAGCTGTTTTTT

D gene: -
V gene: TRBV30
J gene: TRBJ2-1
clone size: -
CDR3 protein: CAWSLGHDSYNEQFF
CDR3 DNA: TGTGCCTGGAGCCTGGGACACGACTCCTACAATGAGCAGTTCTTC

D gene: -
V gene: TRBV30
J gene: TRBJ2-5
clone size: -
CDR3 protein: CAWSNRFLGPQETQYF
CDR3 DNA: TGTGCCTGGAGTAATCGATTCCTAGGACCTCAAGAGACCCAGTACTTC